This T cell receptor (beta chain) was identified in a study of T-cell reconstitution after alpha-beta-depleted transplantation in children. Unique molecular identifiers tagged the TCRbeta library. TCRdb re-called the PCR reads through MiXCR, storing one row per CDR3 protein. The table includes fewer than 550,000 distinct CDR3 sequences, 15% to 20% detected once. The CDR3 loop spans 13 amino acids. Trimming cost V 1 base and J 9 bases, with 7 bases left between them. The germline V gene encodes CDR1 MGHRA and CDR2 YSYEKL. This chain links TRBV4-1 with TRBJ1-6; D is unresolved. Sample: PBMCs, mostly from graft donor cells, taken 360 days after TCRalphabeta/CD19-depleted stem cell transplant. The clonotype originates from a boy under three years old who had a stem cell transplant for Wiskott-Aldrich syndrome, so the T cells may come from the graft donor. The CDR3 here is CASSQVVGSPLHF. The CDR3 nucleotides are TGCGCCAGCAGCCAAGTTGTCGGTTCACCCCTCCACTTT.